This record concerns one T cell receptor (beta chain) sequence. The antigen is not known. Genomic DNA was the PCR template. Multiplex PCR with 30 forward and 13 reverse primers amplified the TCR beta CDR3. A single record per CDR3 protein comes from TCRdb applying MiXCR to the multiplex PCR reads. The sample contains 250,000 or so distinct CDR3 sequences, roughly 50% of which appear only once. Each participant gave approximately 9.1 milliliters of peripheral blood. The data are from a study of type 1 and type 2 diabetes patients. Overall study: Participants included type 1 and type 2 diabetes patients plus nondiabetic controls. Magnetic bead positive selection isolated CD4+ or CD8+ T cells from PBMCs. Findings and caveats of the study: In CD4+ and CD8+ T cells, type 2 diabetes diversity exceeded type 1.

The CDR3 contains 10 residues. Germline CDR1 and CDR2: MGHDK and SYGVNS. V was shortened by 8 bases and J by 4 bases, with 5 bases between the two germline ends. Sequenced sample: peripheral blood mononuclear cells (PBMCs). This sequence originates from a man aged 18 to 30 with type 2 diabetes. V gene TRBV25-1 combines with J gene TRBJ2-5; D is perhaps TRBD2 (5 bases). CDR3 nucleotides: TGTGCCAGCGAGGGAGAGACCCAGTACTTC. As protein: CASEGETQYF.